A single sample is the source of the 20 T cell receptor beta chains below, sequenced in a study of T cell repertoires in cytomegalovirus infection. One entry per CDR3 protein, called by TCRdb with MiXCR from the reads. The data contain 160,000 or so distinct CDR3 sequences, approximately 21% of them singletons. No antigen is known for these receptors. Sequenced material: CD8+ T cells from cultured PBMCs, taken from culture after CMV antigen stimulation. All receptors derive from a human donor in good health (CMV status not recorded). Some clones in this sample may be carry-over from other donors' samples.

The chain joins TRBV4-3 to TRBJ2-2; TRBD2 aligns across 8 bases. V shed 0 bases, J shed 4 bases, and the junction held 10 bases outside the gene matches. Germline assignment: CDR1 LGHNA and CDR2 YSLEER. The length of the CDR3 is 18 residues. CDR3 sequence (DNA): TGCGCCAGCAGCCAAGATCGGCTAGCGGGTTTGGCCACCGGGGAGCTGTTTTTT. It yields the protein CASSQDRLAGLATGELFF.

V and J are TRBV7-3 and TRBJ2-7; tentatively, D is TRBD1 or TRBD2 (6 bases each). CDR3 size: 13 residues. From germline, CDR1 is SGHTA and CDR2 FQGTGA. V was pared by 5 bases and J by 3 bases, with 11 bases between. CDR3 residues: CASSGGQLYEQYF. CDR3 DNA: TGTGCCAGCAGCGGGGGGCAGCTCTACGAGCAGTACTTC.

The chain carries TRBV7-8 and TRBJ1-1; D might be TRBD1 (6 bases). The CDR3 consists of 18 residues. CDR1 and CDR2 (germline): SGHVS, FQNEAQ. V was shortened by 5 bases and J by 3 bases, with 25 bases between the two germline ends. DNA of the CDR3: TGTGCCAGCAGCCATCGCCGAGAAGGACAGATGAGGTACACTGAAGCTTTCTTT. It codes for CASSHRREGQMRYTEAFF.

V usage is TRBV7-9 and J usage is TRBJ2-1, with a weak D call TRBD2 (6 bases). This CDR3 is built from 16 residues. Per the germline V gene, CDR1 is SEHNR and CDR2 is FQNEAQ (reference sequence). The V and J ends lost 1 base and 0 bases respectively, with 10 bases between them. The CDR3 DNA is TGTGCCAGCAGCTTAGAGGAGGGATTCTCCTACAATGAGCAGTTCTTC. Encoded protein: CASSLEEGFSYNEQFF.

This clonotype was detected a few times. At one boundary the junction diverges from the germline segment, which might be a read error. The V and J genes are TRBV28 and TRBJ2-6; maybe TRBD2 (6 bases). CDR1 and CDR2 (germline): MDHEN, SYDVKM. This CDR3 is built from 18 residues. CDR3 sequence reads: CASTPWGRTPSGANVLTF. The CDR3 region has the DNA TGTGCCAGCACCCCCTGGGGGAGGACTCCATCTGGGGCCAACGTCCTGACCTTC.

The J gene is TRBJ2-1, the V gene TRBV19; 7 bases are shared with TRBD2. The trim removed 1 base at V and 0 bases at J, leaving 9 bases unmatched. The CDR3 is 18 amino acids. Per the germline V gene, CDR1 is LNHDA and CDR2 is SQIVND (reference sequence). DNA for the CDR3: TGTGCCAGTAGTATAGTGGGGCTAGCGGTGAGCTCCTACAATGAGCAGTTCTTC. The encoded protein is CASSIVGLAVSSYNEQFF. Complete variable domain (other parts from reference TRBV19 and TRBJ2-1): DGGITQSPKYLFRKEGQNVTLSCEQNLNHDAMYWYRQDPGQGLRLIYYSQIVNDFQKGDIAEGYSVSREKKESFPLTVTSAQKNPTAFYLCASSIVGLAVSSYNEQFFGPGTRLTVL.

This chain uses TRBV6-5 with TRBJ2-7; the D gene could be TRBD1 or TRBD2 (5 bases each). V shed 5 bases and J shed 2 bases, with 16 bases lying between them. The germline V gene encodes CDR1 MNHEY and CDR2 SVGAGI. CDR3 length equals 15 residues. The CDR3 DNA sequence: TGTGCCAGCAGTAAAGGCTGGGGGATCACCTACGAGCAGTACTTC. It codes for CASSKGWGITYEQYF.

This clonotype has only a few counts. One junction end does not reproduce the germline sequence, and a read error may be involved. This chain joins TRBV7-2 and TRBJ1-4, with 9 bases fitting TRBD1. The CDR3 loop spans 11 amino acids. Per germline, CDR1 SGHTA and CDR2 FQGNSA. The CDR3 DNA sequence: TGTGCCAGCACCTTACAGGGGGCACTGTTTTTT. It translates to CASTLQGALFF.

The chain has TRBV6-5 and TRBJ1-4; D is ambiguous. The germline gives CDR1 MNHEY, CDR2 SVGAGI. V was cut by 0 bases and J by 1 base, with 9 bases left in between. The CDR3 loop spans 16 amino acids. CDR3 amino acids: CASSYSPWKTNEKLFF. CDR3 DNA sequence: TGTGCCAGCAGTTACTCACCGTGGAAAACTAATGAAAAACTGTTTTTT.

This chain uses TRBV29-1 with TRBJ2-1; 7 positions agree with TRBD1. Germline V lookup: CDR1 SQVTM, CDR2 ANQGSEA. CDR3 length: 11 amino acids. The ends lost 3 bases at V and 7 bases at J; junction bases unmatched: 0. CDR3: CSVETGNEQFF. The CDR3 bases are TGCAGCGTTGAGACAGGGAATGAGCAGTTCTTC.

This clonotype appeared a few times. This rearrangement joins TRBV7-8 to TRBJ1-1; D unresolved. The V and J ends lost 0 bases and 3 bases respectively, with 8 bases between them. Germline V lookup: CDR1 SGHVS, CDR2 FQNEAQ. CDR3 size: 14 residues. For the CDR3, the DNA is TGTGCCAGCAGCTTAGCAGGGATGGACACTGAAGCTTTCTTT. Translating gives CASSLAGMDTEAFF.

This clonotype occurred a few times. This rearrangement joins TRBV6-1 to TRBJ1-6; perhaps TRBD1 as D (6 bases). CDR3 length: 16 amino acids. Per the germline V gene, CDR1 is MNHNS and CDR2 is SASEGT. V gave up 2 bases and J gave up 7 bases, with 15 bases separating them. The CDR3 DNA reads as TGTGCCAGCAGTGAATCCCAGACAGGTCTGAATTCACCCCTCCACTTT. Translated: CASSESQTGLNSPLHF.

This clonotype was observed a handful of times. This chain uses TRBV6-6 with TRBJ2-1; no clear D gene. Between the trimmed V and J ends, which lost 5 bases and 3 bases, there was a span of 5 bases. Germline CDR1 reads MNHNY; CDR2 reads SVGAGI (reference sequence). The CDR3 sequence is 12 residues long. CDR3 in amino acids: CASSTGYNEQFF. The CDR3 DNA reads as TGTGCCAGCAGTACTGGCTACAATGAGCAGTTCTTC.

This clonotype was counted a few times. CDR3 DNA: TGTGCCAGTAGTATAGGGCCAGGGATTGAAGCTTTCTTT. This encodes CASSIGPGIEAFF. The genes are TRBV19 and TRBJ1-1; D is perhaps TRBD1 (5 bases). Germline V gene lookup returns CDR1 LNHDA and CDR2 SQIVND (reference sequence). V shed 1 base and J shed 7 bases, with 10 bases lying between them. This CDR3 spans 13 amino acids.

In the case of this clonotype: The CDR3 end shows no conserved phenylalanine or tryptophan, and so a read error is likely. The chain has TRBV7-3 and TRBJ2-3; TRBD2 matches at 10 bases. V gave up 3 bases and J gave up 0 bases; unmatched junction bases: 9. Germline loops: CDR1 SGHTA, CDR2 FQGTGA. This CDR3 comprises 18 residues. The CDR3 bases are TGTGCCAGCAGCTTGTTGGCTAGCGGGGGCTACAGCACAGATACGCAGTATTAT. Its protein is CASSLLASGGYSTDTQYY.

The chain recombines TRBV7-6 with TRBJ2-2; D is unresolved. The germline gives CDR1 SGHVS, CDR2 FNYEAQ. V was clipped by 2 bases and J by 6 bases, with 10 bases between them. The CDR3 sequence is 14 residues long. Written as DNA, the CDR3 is TGTGCCAGCAGCTTAACCCAGGCCTCCGGGGAGCTGTTTTTT. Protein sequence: CASSLTQASGELFF.

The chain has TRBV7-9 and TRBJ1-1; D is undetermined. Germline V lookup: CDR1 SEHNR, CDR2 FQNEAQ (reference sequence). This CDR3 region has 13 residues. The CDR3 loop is CGLEGEMNTEAFF. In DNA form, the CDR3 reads TGTGGCTTGGAGGGAGAAATGAACACTGAAGCTTTCTTT.

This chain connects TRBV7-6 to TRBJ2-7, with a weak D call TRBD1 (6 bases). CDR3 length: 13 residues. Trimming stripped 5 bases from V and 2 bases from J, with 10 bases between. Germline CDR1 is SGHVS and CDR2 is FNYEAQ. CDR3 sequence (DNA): TGTGCCAGCAGCCAACAGGGCCCCTACGAGCAGTACTTC. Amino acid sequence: CASSQQGPYEQYF.

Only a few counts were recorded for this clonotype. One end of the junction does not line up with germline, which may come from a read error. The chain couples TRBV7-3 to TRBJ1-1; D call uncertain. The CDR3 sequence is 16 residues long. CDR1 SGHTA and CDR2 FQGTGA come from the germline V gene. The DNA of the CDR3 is TGTGCCAGCAGTTTAAGTAGTCTGGGTAGTTCGACTGAAGCTTTCTTT. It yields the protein CASSLSSLGSSTEAFF.

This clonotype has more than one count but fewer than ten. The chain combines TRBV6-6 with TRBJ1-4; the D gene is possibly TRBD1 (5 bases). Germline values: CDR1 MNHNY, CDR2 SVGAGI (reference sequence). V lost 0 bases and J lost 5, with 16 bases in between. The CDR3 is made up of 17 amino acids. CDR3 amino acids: CASSYSGGSGRNEKLFF. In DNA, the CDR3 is TGTGCCAGCAGTTACTCGGGAGGATCAGGGAGAAATGAAAAACTGTTTTTT.